The T cell receptor (beta chain) described here comes from a study of early stage breast cancer tumors. On the study more broadly: Invasive lobular carcinomas made up about 35% of the 12 ER+/PR+/HER2- tumors.

Assay used: immunoSEQ multiplex PCR; TCRdb lists only in-frame clones, some missing. The sample has about 6,000 clones, around 79% seen once. This CDR3 has 16 residues. V gave up 4 bases and J gave up 6 bases, with 16 bases separating them. Germline lookup yields CDR1 SGHDN and CDR2 FVKESK. This clone was recorded a few times. The TCR was taken from a person aged 65-85 years with breast cancer. The sequencing sample was made of normal breast tissue next to the tumor. V is TRBV14 and J is TRBJ1-6; TRBD1 is a possible D gene (6 bases). The CDR3 loop is CASSLIGGGGNSPLHF. CDR3 in DNA: TGTGCCAGCAGCCTCATCGGGGGGGGCGGTAATTCACCCCTCCACTTT. Complete variable domain (other parts from reference TRBV14 and TRBJ1-6): EAGVTQFPSHSVIEKGQTVTLRCDPISGHDNLYWYRRVMGKEIKFLLHFVKESKQDESGMPNNRFLAERTGGTYSTLKVQPAELEDSGVYFCASSLIGGGGNSPLHFGNGTRLTVT.